A single T cell receptor beta chain is shown here with its context. The data derive from a study of T-cell memory formation after mild COVID-19. V was cut by 1 base and J by 4 bases, with 13 bases left in between. The CDR3 runs to 15 residues. Per germline, CDR1 SGHTA and CDR2 FQGNSA. One entry per CDR3 protein, called by TCRdb with MiXCR from the 5' RACE reads. Here the sample spans about 290,000 distinct CDR3 sequences, approximately 15% being singletons. The chain recombines TRBV7-2 with TRBJ2-5; tentatively, D is TRBD1 or TRBD2 (5 bases each). This TCR came from a young man who had mild COVID-19 (a few samples of this study predate the infection). Cell type and time point are not known. The sample consisted of PBMCs or a T cell subset sorted from them (not recorded which). The CDR3 reads CASSLVKGRLETQYF. DNA of the CDR3: TGTGCCAGCAGCTTAGTTAAGGGACGCCTAGAGACCCAGTACTTC. Drawing the rest from reference TRBV7-2 and TRBJ2-5, the complete variable domain is GAGVSQSPSNKVTEKGKDVELRCDPISGHTALYWYRQSLGQGLEFLIYFQGNSAPDKSGLPSDRFSAERTGGSVSTLTIQRTQQEDSAVYLCASSLVKGRLETQYFGPGTRLLVL.